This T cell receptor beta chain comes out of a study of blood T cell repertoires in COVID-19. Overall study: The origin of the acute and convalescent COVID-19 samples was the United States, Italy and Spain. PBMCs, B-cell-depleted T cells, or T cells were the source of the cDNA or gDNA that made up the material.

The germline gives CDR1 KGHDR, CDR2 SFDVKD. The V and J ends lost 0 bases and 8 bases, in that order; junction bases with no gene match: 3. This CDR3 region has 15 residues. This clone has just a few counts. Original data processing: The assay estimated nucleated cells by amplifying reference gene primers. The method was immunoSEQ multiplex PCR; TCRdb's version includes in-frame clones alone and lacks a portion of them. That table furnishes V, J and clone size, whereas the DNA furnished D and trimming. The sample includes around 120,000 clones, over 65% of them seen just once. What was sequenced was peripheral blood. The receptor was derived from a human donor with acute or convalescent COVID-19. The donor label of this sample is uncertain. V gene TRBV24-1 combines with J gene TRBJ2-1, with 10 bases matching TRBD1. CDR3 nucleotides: TGTGCCACCAGTGATTTGCTGACAGGGGGCGATGAGCAGTTCTTC. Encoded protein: CATSDLLTGGDEQFF.